This entry features one T cell receptor beta chain sequence. Its antigen is not known. V lost 5 bases to trimming and J lost 8 bases; unmatched junction nucleotides: 4. Per the germline V gene, CDR1 is SGHVS and CDR2 is FQNEAQ. There are 13 residues in the CDR3. Only in-frame clones appear in the TCRdb table, and some are missing; sequencing was by immunoSEQ multiplex PCR. The top ten clones hold 5.2% of a sample with 130,000 to 150,000 clones, approximately 89% of them seen once. This entry belongs to a study of T cell responses to AZD1222 COVID-19 vaccine. Across the whole study: Analysis merged second doses at about 4 or about 12 weeks. Study-level points and caveats: Repertoire sampling happened only post peak T cell response. Baseline antibody screening turned up just a handful of seropositive AZD1222 recipients. Clonal diversity was possibly underestimated, and white British individuals and females predominated among donors.

The clonotype was recovered from an adult in good health. The source material was peripheral blood, sampled on day 0 of AZD1222 vaccination. J is TRBJ2-1 and V is TRBV7-8, with 9 bases fitting TRBD2. The CDR3 protein is CASSTLAGDEQFF. In nucleotides, the CDR3 is TGTGCCAGCAGCACCTTAGCGGGGGATGAGCAGTTCTTC.